Sequencing of this TCR beta chain was carried out in a study of T cells in localized non-small cell lung cancer. Study findings and constraints: The greatest T cell clonality was found in uninvolved adjacent lung (higher than in tumor). Longer overall survival was seen with higher T cell density measured in blood.

Clones were sequenced by immunoSEQ multiplex PCR, and TCRdb holds only the in-frame ones, with some missing. Among 40,000 or so clones listed, almost 85% were seen once. This CDR3 contains 14 residues. V was pared by 4 bases and J by 3 bases, with 5 bases of the junction left unmatched. CDR1 is SGHDT and CDR2 is YYEEEE in the germline V gene. As for this clone: Antigen specificity is unknown.

The sequence came from a male donor older than 55 with stage III squamous cell lung carcinoma. The chain has TRBV5-6 and TRBJ2-7; 9 nucleotides line up with TRBD1. The starting material was peripheral blood, obtained before any cancer treatment. CDR3 in DNA: TGTGCCAGCAGCATGGGACAGGGATTCTACGAGCAGTACTTC. Amino acid sequence: CASSMGQGFYEQYF.